Listed here are 22 T cell receptor beta chains from one sample, sequenced in a study of human thymus T cells. Data came from immunoSEQ multiplex PCR; TCRdb stores just in-frame clones and leaves some out. This sample has about 78,000 clones, with 95% to 98% found just once. Thymic samples were excised during corrective heart operations. Sequencing was done on a sample of thymus tissue. The receptors were sampled from a boy younger than two with a congenital heart defect but otherwise immunologically healthy.

The rearrangement uses TRBV7-9 and TRBJ1-1; D may be TRBD1 (6 bases). Per the germline V gene, CDR1 is SEHNR and CDR2 is FQNEAQ (reference sequence). Deletions cut 1 base from V and 2 bases from J, with 11 bases between. The CDR3 is 15 residues long. This chain's CDR3 is CASSLGRTVNTEAFF. For the CDR3, the DNA is TGTGCCAGCAGCTTAGGGAGGACAGTAAACACTGAAGCTTTCTTT.

The V and J genes are TRBV5-6 and TRBJ1-2; 9 bases are shared with TRBD1. Germline assignment: CDR1 SGHDT and CDR2 YYEEEE. Trimming removed 6 bases from V and 1 base from J; junction bases left unmatched: 16. This CDR3 region has 18 residues. CDR3 region: CASTPLGDRAILNYGYTF. Written as DNA, the CDR3 is TGTGCCAGCACCCCACTTGGGGACAGGGCTATTCTTAACTATGGCTACACCTTC.

The chain has TRBV29-1 and TRBJ2-3, with TRBD1 matching over 9 bases. The CDR3 is 15 amino acids. Germline lookup yields CDR1 SQVTM and CDR2 ANQGSEA. The J segment lost 6 bases and the V segment lost 3 bases, leaving 10 bases of the junction unmatched. The CDR3 bases are TGCAGCGTTGATAGGGACAGGGTATGTCGGGATACGCAGTATTTT. This sequence encodes CSVDRDRVCRDTQYF.

This rearrangement joins TRBV19 to TRBJ1-2, with D unclear. Germline-derived CDR1 and CDR2 are LNHDA and SQIVND (reference sequence). The CDR3 length is 12 residues. V dropped 7 bases and J dropped 8 bases, with 14 bases sitting between them. The CDR3 DNA reads as TGTGCCAGTAATAAGGGAATGGGCGGCTACACCTTC. Protein: CASNKGMGGYTF.

This CDR3 is CASSPNKMGQGGNQPQHF. CDR3 coding DNA: TGTGCCAGTAGTCCAAATAAGATGGGACAGGGGGGAAATCAGCCCCAGCATTTT. The chain recombines TRBV19 with TRBJ1-5; the match to TRBD1 covers 11 bases. This CDR3 comprises 18 residues. Trimming removed 5 bases from V and 4 bases from J; junction bases left unmatched: 13. Germline V CDR1 and CDR2: LNHDA, SQIVND (reference sequence).

The gene calls are TRBV4-3 and TRBJ1-1, with D hard to call. The CDR3 is 17 residues long. Germline CDR1 reads LGHNA; CDR2 reads YSLEER. The V end lost 0 bases, the J end lost 6 bases, and 20 bases lay between the germline ends. CDR3 in amino acids: CASSQDRPVIVDAEAFF. CDR3 DNA sequence: TGCGCCAGCAGCCAAGATCGGCCGGTTATAGTTGACGCTGAAGCTTTCTTT.

This chain connects TRBV30 to TRBJ1-2; 7 positions match TRBD1. The CDR3 runs 14 residues. The germline CDR1 and CDR2 sequences are GTSNPN and SVGIG (reference sequence). V lost 4 bases, J lost 4 bases, and 9 bases stayed unmatched. The CDR3 is CAWKDRENGYGYTF. In DNA form, the CDR3 reads TGTGCCTGGAAAGACAGGGAAAATGGCTATGGCTACACCTTC.

This rearrangement joins TRBV6-1 to TRBJ2-7; no clear D gene. The CDR3 runs to 14 residues. Per the germline V gene, CDR1 is MNHNS and CDR2 is SASEGT. V was clipped by 1 base and J by 2 bases, with 9 bases between them. The CDR3 DNA reads TGTGCCAGCAGTGAAGGTATGGCAACCTACGAGCAGTACTTC. It translates to CASSEGMATYEQYF.

The chain uses TRBV6-5 and TRBJ1-2; TRBD1 matches at 7 bases. V lost 0 bases to trimming and J lost 4 bases; unmatched junction nucleotides: 5. CDR3 length: 15 residues. The V gene's germline CDR1 is MNHEY and CDR2 SVGAGI. The CDR3 DNA reads as TGTGCCAGCAGTTACTCGGGACAGCTAATCTATGGCTACACCTTC. Protein sequence: CASSYSGQLIYGYTF.

This chain connects TRBV28 to TRBJ2-5; D is possibly TRBD1 (6 bases). V shed 4 bases and J shed 5 bases, with 20 bases lying between them. The germline V gene has CDR1 MDHEN and CDR2 SYDVKM. This CDR3 is built from 16 residues. CDR3 nucleotide sequence: TGTGCCAGCAGTTCCCTGAATTCGGACAGAGACGAGACCCAGTACTTC. This codes for CASSSLNSDRDETQYF. Full variable domain (outside the CDR3, taken from reference TRBV28 and TRBJ2-5): DVKVTQSSRYLVKRTGEKVFLECVQDMDHENMFWYRQDPGLGLRLIYFSYDVKMKEKGDIPEGYSVSREKKERFSLILESASTNQTSMYLCASSSLNSDRDETQYFGPGTRLLVL.

The chain couples TRBV5-1 to TRBJ1-3; D is perhaps TRBD1 (5 bases). From germline, CDR1 is SGHRS and CDR2 YFSETQ. CDR3 size: 14 residues. The V end lost 5 bases, the J end lost 0 bases, and 9 bases lay between the germline ends. The CDR3 loop is CASRGRNSGNTIYF. The CDR3, as DNA: TGCGCCAGCAGGGGACGGAACTCTGGAAACACCATATATTTT.

This clone was recorded once. The rearrangement joins TRBV5-6 to TRBJ1-1; unclear D gene. The CDR3 has 15 amino acids. The V end was cut by 0 bases, the J end by 2 bases, with 11 bases between. Germline CDR1 reads SGHDT; CDR2 reads YYEEEE. DNA of the CDR3: TGTGCCAGCAGCTTGGGTCGCGGAGCTAACACTGAAGCTTTCTTT. Translation gives CASSLGRGANTEAFF. The entire variable domain, with the rest obtained from reference TRBV5-6 and TRBJ1-1, is as follows: DAGVTQSPTHLIKTRGQQVTLRCSPKSGHDTVSWYQQALGQGPQFIFQYYEEEERQRGNFPDRFSGHQFPNYSSELNVNALLLGDSALYLCASSLGRGANTEAFFGQGTRLTVV.

This chain links TRBV6-5 with TRBJ1-2, with 8 bases fitting TRBD1. After removal of 6 bases from V and 6 bases from J, the junction contained 12 bases not matched to a gene. This CDR3 is built from 15 residues. In germline, CDR1 is MNHEY, CDR2 SVGAGI. The CDR3 DNA reads TGTGCCAGCAGCTGGACAGGGCCGTATTGGAATGGCTACACCTTC. Amino acid sequence: CASSWTGPYWNGYTF.

This sequence joins TRBV2 and TRBJ2-1; 7 nucleotides match TRBD2. V gave up 2 bases and J gave up 1 base; unmatched junction bases: 11. This CDR3 is built from 18 residues. CDR1 and CDR2 from the germline V gene are SNHLY and FYNNEI. The CDR3 region has the DNA TGTGCCAGCAGTGAAAGGGTAGCGGGCCAAAGGTCCTACAATGAGCAGTTCTTC. Translation gives CASSERVAGQRSYNEQFF.

A single count supports this clone. The chain carries TRBV5-6 and TRBJ2-7; D possibly matches TRBD1 or TRBD2 (5 bases each). Looked up from germline, CDR1 is SGHDT and CDR2 is YYEEEE. With 0 bases removed from V and 3 bases from J, the gap between germline ends came to 10 bases. The CDR3 has 14 amino acids. CDR3 protein: CASSLVGDLYEQYF. CDR3 coding DNA: TGTGCCAGCAGCTTGGTGGGGGATCTCTACGAGCAGTACTTC.

This chain links TRBV6-5 with TRBJ1-3, with D unresolved. The CDR3 extends over 15 amino acids. V dropped 2 bases and J dropped 0 bases, with 8 bases sitting between them. Germline CDR1 MNHEY, CDR2 SVGAGI. CDR3 nucleotides: TGTGCCAGCAGTTACGGGATTTACTCTGGAAACACCATATATTTT. It yields the protein CASSYGIYSGNTIYF.

This clone was seen a few times. The V and J genes are TRBV11-3 and TRBJ1-6; D is uncertain. The CDR3 is 16 amino acids. Trimming shortened V by 1 base and J by 8 bases, and 15 bases separated the two germline ends. Germline assignment: CDR1 SGHNT and CDR2 YENEEA. CDR3 DNA: TGTGCCAGCAGCTTAGTTCACAGAGCTTCGGATTCACCCCTCCACTTT. Amino acid sequence: CASSLVHRASDSPLHF.

The V gene is TRBV5-4, the J gene TRBJ1-6; 7 bases match TRBD1. Germline values: CDR1 SGHNT, CDR2 YYREEE (reference sequence). CDR3 length equals 17 residues. V shed 4 bases and J 3 bases; nucleotides not matched to a gene: 10. CDR3 DNA: TGTGCCAGCAGCCGAACCGGGACAGACTTCTATAATTCACCCCTCCACTTT. It specifies CASSRTGTDFYNSPLHF.

CDR3 region: CASSELASALWV. CDR3 DNA: TGTGCCAGCAGTGAATTGGCAAGCGCCCTGTGGGTC. The chain has TRBV6-1 and TRBJ2-7; D is undetermined. Germline V gene lookup returns CDR1 MNHNS and CDR2 SASEGT. The CDR3 runs to 12 residues.

The chain uses TRBV19 and TRBJ1-3; a weak D match, TRBD1 (5 bases). The CDR3 contains 15 residues. V lost 5 bases and J lost 0, with 11 bases in between. Germline CDR1 LNHDA, CDR2 SQIVND (reference sequence). The CDR3 loop reads CASSLGVFSGNTIYF. The CDR3 DNA reads as TGTGCCAGTAGTTTAGGGGTGTTCTCTGGAAACACCATATATTTT.

The chain recombines TRBV7-2 with TRBJ2-7, with 9 bases identical to TRBD1. V gave up 1 base and J gave up 7 bases; unmatched junction bases: 8. Germline CDR1 is SGHTA and CDR2 is FQGNSA. This CDR3 has 15 residues. The CDR3 protein is CASSLGTGTGREQYF. The CDR3 DNA reads TGTGCCAGCAGCTTAGGTACCGGGACAGGGAGGGAGCAGTACTTC.

J is TRBJ2-1 and V is TRBV11-3; D not certain. Germline CDR1 SGHNT, CDR2 YENEEA. The CDR3 is 13 residues long. The ends were cut back, 1 base at V and 8 bases at J, with 9 bases in the middle. The CDR3 loop reads CASSLVPADEQFF. CDR3 DNA: TGTGCCAGCAGCTTAGTTCCGGCTGATGAGCAGTTCTTC.